This paragraph reports one T cell receptor (beta chain). The J segment lost 2 bases and the V segment lost 3 bases, leaving 7 bases of the junction unmatched. Germline V gene sequence: CDR1 LNHDA, CDR2 SQIVND (reference sequence). This CDR3 spans 16 amino acids. These data belong to a study of cytomegalovirus exposure and HLA in healthy donors. Sequenced by immunoSEQ multiplex PCR; TCRdb stores in-frame clones only, minus some. The repertoire holds 130,000 or so clones, with roughly 89% as singletons. The sequenced sample consisted of PBMCs. The V call is TRBV19, the J call TRBJ2-3; 8 bases map to TRBD2. This clonotype was sampled from a man aged 25-40 years in good health and CMV-seronegative. CDR3 residues: CASSIEAGANTDTQYF. The CDR3 region has the DNA TGTGCCAGTAGTATTGAAGCGGGGGCCAACACAGATACGCAGTATTTT.